This entry lists 25 T cell receptor beta chains sequenced from one sample in a study of post-analysis software for immune sequencing data. Study-level results: Roughly five TRBV segments occurring more often in patients than controls included TRBV5-6, TRBV5-1 and TRBV20-1.

The antigens of these receptors remain unknown. TCR beta cDNA libraries had unique molecular identifiers. TCRdb used MiXCR to reprocess the PCR reads, holding one entry per CDR3 protein. The repertoire includes roughly 800,000 distinct CDR3 sequences, 25% to 30% of them detected once, and 0.56% sits in the top ten. Sequencing was performed on blood. All receptors come from a girl between 10 and 17 years old with multiple sclerosis.

This clonotype showed up just a few times. The chain couples TRBV9 to TRBJ2-5; no firm D call. The CDR3 loop spans 16 amino acids. In germline, CDR1 is SGDLS, CDR2 YYNGEE. Trimming removed 4 bases at V and 0 bases at J, with 16 bases between. The CDR3 DNA reads TGTGCCAGCAGCCCCGGTTACAGACAAGACCAAGAGACCCAGTACTTC. Amino acids: CASSPGYRQDQETQYF.

In its sample, this clonotype was seen a few times. The V call is TRBV27, the J call TRBJ2-4, with D tentatively TRBD1 or TRBD2 (5 bases each). The CDR3 is 15 residues long. Between the trimmed V and J ends, which lost 6 bases and 2 bases, there was a span of 14 bases. From germline, CDR1 is MNHEY and CDR2 SMNVEV (reference sequence). CDR3 in amino acids: CASSSAGGSKNIQYF. The CDR3 nucleotides are TGTGCCAGCAGCTCAGCTGGGGGTTCCAAAAACATTCAGTACTTC.

This clonotype was picked up a small number of times. The rearrangement links TRBV15 to TRBJ2-3; 7 bases fit TRBD1. The germline V gene encodes CDR1 LNHNV and CDR2 YYDKDF (reference sequence). J lost 3 bases, V lost 0 bases, and 6 bases had no gene match. The CDR3 is 16 amino acids. The CDR3 DNA sequence: TGTGCCACCAGCAGAGATCCTGGGACAGCTACAGATACGCAGTATTTT. Its protein is CATSRDPGTATDTQYF.

V and J are TRBV9 and TRBJ1-6; no clear D gene. The V gene lost 3 bases and the J gene lost 8 bases, with 24 bases spanning the gap. The CDR3 totals 18 residues. Germline lookup yields CDR1 SGDLS and CDR2 YYNGEE. The CDR3 coding sequence is TGTGCCAGCAGCGAGGGTCAACCGGGTCCAGGATCCTATTCACCCCTCCACTTT. Protein product: CASSEGQPGPGSYSPLHF.

This chain uses TRBV20-1 with TRBJ2-5; no firm D call. The CDR3 is 11 residues long. CDR1 and CDR2 from the germline V gene are DFQATT and SNEGSKA (reference sequence). V gave up 6 bases and J gave up 6 bases, with 11 bases separating them. CDR3 region: CSALHEKTQYF. The DNA for the CDR3 is TGCAGTGCCCTACATGAGAAGACCCAGTACTTC.

The chain carries TRBV7-2 and TRBJ2-5, with 11 bases lining up with TRBD2. This CDR3 region has 15 residues. Trimming at V came to 7 bases and at J to 4 bases, leaving 8 bases not matched to a gene. Germline V gives CDR1 SGHTA, CDR2 FQGNSA. In nucleotides, the CDR3 is TGTGCCAGCACCACGCTAGCGGGAGGTGGAGAGACCCAGTACTTC. Its protein product is CASTTLAGGGETQYF.

This clonotype was observed a few times. The chain uses TRBV4-1 and TRBJ1-2, with D uncertain. Germline V gene data show CDR1 as MGHRA and CDR2 as YSYEKL. Between the trimmed V and J ends, which lost 1 base and 0 bases, there was a span of 6 bases. This CDR3 has 14 amino acids. The CDR3 DNA sequence: TGCGCCAGCAGCCAAGGACCCACTAACTATGGCTACACCTTC. Translation gives CASSQGPTNYGYTF.

This clonotype was seen a handful of times. The chain links TRBV7-9 to TRBJ2-5, with D unclear. The CDR3 covers 18 residues. CDR1 and CDR2 from the germline V gene are SEHNR and FQNEAQ (reference sequence). Trimming pared 5 bases from V and 5 bases from J, leaving 27 bases between. CDR3 bases: TGTGCCAGCAGCCAACCCGAAAGGACCCGGCCGATGGGGGAGACCCAGTACTTC. It specifies CASSQPERTRPMGETQYF.

The V call is TRBV18, the J call TRBJ2-5; 14 bases align to TRBD2. CDR1 is KGHSH, CDR2 LQKENI, per germline. V was pared by 2 bases and J by 3 bases, with 14 bases of the junction left unmatched. CDR3 length equals 20 residues. The CDR3 DNA is TGTGCCAGCTCACCAACGACCGGGACTAGCGGGAGTCTTATGGAAGAGACCCAGTACTTC. This translates into CASSPTTGTSGSLMEETQYF.

This chain links TRBV20-1 with TRBJ2-5; D uncertain. Germline V CDR1 and CDR2: DFQATT, SNEGSKA (reference sequence). CDR3 length equals 13 residues. V shed 0 bases and J shed 4 bases, with 9 bases lying between them. In DNA, the CDR3 is TGCAGTGCTAGAGATTTTTGTAGAGAGACCCAGTACTTC. This gives the protein CSARDFCRETQYF.

In the case of this clonotype: A read error may produce the germline difference seen at one junction end. This chain links TRBV5-6 with TRBJ2-3; D is unresolved. CDR1 is SGHDT, CDR2 YYEEEE, per germline. The CDR3 is 13 residues long. For the CDR3, the DNA is TGTGCCAACAGCCTGGCTAGCACAGATACGCAGTATTTT. Residues: CANSLASTDTQYF.

The J gene is TRBJ1-1, the V gene TRBV20-1; D is perhaps TRBD1 (5 bases). The CDR3 contains 15 residues. The V end lost 5 bases, the J end lost 5 bases, and 21 bases lay between the germline ends. Germline lookup yields CDR1 DFQATT and CDR2 SNEGSKA (reference sequence). The CDR3 is CSARGGAGGRTEAFF. CDR3 nucleotides: TGCAGTGCTCGTGGAGGGGCGGGGGGTAGGACTGAAGCTTTCTTT.

A remark on this clonotype: With a much larger clone just one base away, this may be a read error. The chain couples TRBV10-2 to TRBJ2-7; 7 nucleotides match TRBD2. Germline V gives CDR1 WSHSY, CDR2 SAAADI. The CDR3 is made up of 13 amino acids. CDR3 sequence: CAGSGGDFGEQYF. The CDR3 nucleotides are TGCGCCGGCAGTGGGGGGGACTTTGGCGAGCAGTACTTC.

The rearrangement joins TRBV10-3 to TRBJ1-2; 11 bases align to TRBD1. Germline V gene lookup returns CDR1 ENHRY and CDR2 SYGVKD. This CDR3 is built from 15 residues. Trimming cost V 3 bases and J 8 bases; bases outside gene matches: 8. The CDR3 reads CAISEGQGAHRGYTF. DNA of the CDR3: TGTGCCATCAGTGAAGGACAGGGGGCTCATAGGGGCTACACCTTC.

This chain uses TRBV4-1 with TRBJ2-1; TRBD2 agrees at 16 bases. Germline CDR1 is MGHRA and CDR2 is YSYEKL. Trimming removed 5 bases from V and 14 bases from J; junction bases left unmatched: 9. The CDR3 spans 15 residues. Here the CDR3 DNA reads TGCGCCAGCAGCTCTCCGGGACTAGCGGGGGGGCAGGAGTTCTTC. Translating gives CASSSPGLAGGQEFF.

This clonotype was counted between two and nine times. The J gene is TRBJ1-6, the V gene TRBV12-3 or TRBV12-4; no clear D gene. The CDR3 length is 16 residues. Trimming left V 2 bases short and J 0 bases short, with 8 bases between. This chain's CDR3 is CASSLSGSSYNSPLHF. CDR3 in DNA: TGTGCCAGCAGTTTAAGCGGGAGCTCCTATAATTCACCCCTCCACTTT.

The chain uses TRBV2 and TRBJ2-3; D is undetermined. The V gene's germline CDR1 is SNHLY and CDR2 FYNNEI. There are 17 residues in the CDR3. Trimming removed 4 bases from V and 0 bases from J, with 17 bases in between. The CDR3 DNA is TGTGCCAGCAGTGTGTTTCGAGGCAGCCAAAGCACAGATACGCAGTATTTT. Translated: CASSVFRGSQSTDTQYF.

This chain's CDR3 is CSAGTLTKNIQYF. CDR3 bases: TGCAGTGCCGGGACACTAACCAAAAACATTCAGTACTTC. V is TRBV20-1 and J is TRBJ2-4; a weak D match, TRBD1 (6 bases). V was trimmed by 6 bases and J by 2 bases, leaving 11 bases between them. The germline V gene encodes CDR1 DFQATT and CDR2 SNEGSKA (reference sequence). This CDR3 is built from 13 residues.

This clonotype was detected only once. The junction departs from the called germline gene at one end, perhaps through a read error. The gene calls are TRBV4-3 and TRBJ1-5; tentatively, D is TRBD1 (6 bases). The CDR3 spans 15 residues. The germline V gene encodes CDR1 LGHNA and CDR2 YSLEER. The CDR3 protein is CASSQDWDNNQSQHF. CDR3 DNA sequence: TGCGCCAGCAGCCAAGATTGGGACAACAATCAGTCCCAGCATTTT.

This clonotype was counted a few times. The chain carries TRBV10-3 and TRBJ2-1; D not certain. In germline, CDR1 is ENHRY, CDR2 SYGVKD. CDR3 size: 13 residues. V was pared by 1 base and J by 7 bases, with 8 bases between. CDR3 DNA: TGTGCCATCAGTGAGTTTCCAGCGAATGAGCAGTTCTTC. This sequence encodes CAISEFPANEQFF.

This rearrangement joins TRBV12-3 or TRBV12-4 to TRBJ2-1; 11 positions match TRBD2. The CDR3 spans 15 residues. V was clipped by 5 bases and J by 6 bases; unmatched bases: 6. The chain's CDR3 is CASSKETSGGNEQFF. The CDR3 nucleotides are TGTGCCAGCAGTAAAGAAACTAGCGGGGGCAATGAGCAGTTCTTC.

In nucleotides, the CDR3 is TGCAGCGTTGAAATTGGGGGGGATGAGCAGTTCTTC. Translated, it gives CSVEIGGDEQFF. The V gene is TRBV29-1, the J gene TRBJ2-1; 7 bases match TRBD2. From germline, CDR1 is SQVTM and CDR2 ANQGSEA. The CDR3 contains 12 residues. The V segment lost 2 bases and the J segment 8 bases; nucleotides outside the gene matches: 3.

This chain joins TRBV6-1 and TRBJ2-1, with 9 nucleotides matching TRBD2. The CDR3 is 19 residues long. The junction had 16 bases not matched to a gene; V was cut back by 1 base and J by 6 bases. Germline assignment: CDR1 MNHNS and CDR2 SASEGT. Written as DNA, the CDR3 is TGTGCCAGCAGTGAAGGTTACAGCGCTGGTCCTAGCGGGATCAATGAGCAGTTCTTC. This sequence encodes CASSEGYSAGPSGINEQFF.

The CDR3 sequence: CASSLEGVGLYNEQFF. The CDR3 nucleotides are TGTGCCAGCAGTCTCGAGGGAGTTGGGCTCTACAATGAGCAGTTCTTC. The rearrangement joins TRBV6-5 to TRBJ2-1; TRBD2 is a possible D gene (5 bases). V lost 5 bases, J lost 3 bases, and 17 bases lay in between. The CDR3 sequence is 16 residues long. Germline V lookup: CDR1 MNHEY, CDR2 SVGAGI.

The rearrangement joins TRBV6-6 to TRBJ2-5, with D possibly TRBD2 on 6 matching bases. This CDR3 has 15 residues. The germline V and J ends were trimmed by 6 bases and 3 bases, with 17 bases remaining between them. Looked up from germline, CDR1 is MNHNY and CDR2 is SVGAGI (reference sequence). Here the CDR3 DNA reads TGTGCCAGCAGCCGCGGGATGGAAACAAAAGAGACCCAGTACTTC. Residues: CASSRGMETKETQYF.